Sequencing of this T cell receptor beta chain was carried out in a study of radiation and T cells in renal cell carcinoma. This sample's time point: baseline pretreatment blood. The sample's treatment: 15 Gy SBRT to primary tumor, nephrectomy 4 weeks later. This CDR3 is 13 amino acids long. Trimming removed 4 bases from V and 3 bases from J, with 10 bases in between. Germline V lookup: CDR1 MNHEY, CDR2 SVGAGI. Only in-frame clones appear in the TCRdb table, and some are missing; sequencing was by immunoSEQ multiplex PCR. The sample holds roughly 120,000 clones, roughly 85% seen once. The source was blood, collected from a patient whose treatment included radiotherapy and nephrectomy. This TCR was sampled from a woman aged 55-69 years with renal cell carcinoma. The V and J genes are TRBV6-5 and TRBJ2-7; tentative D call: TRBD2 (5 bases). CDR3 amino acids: CASSLTRGYEQYF. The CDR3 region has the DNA TGTGCCAGCAGTTTAACACGGGGCTACGAGCAGTACTTC.